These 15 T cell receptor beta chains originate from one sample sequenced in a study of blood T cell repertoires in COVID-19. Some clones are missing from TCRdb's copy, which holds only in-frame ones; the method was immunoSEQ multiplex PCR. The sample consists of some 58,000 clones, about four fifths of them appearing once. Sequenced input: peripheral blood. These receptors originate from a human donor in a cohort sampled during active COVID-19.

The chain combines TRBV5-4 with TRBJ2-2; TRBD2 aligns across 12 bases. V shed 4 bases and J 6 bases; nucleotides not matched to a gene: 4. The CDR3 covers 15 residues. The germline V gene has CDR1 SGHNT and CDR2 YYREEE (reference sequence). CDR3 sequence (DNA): TGTGCCAGCAGCGAGAGACTAGCGGGAGCCGGGGAGCTGTTTTTT. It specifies CASSERLAGAGELFF.

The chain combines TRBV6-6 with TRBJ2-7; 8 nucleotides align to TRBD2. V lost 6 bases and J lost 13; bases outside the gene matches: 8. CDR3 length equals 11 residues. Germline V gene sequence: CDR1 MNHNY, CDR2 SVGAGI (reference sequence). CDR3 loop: CASRQTGLDYF. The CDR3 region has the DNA TGTGCCAGCAGGCAAACGGGACTAGACTACTTC.

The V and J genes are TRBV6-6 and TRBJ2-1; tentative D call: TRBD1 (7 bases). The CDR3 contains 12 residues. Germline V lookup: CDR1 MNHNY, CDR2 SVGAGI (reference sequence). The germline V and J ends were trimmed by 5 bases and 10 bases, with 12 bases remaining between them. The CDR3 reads CASSTSGGEQFF. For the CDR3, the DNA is TGTGCCAGCAGTACCTCAGGGGGGGAGCAGTTCTTC.

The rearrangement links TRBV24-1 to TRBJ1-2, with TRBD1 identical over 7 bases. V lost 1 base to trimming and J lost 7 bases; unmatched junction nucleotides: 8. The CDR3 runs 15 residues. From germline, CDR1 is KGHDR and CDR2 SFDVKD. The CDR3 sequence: CATSDLLGGAGGYTF. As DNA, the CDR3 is TGTGCCACCAGTGATTTATTAGGGGGCGCAGGTGGCTACACCTTC.

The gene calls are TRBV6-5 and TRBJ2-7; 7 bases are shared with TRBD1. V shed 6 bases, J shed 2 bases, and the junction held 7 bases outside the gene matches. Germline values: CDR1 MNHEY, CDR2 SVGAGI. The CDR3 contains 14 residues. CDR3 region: CASRGPGQPYEQYF. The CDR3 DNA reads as TGTGCCAGCAGGGGCCCGGGACAGCCCTACGAGCAGTACTTC.

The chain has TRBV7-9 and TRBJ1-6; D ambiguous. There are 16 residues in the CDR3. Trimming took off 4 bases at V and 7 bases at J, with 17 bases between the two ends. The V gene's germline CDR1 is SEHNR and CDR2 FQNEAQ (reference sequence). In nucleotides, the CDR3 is TGTGCCAGCAGCTACTCCCCAGGCGAATTAAATTCACCCCTCCACTTT. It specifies CASSYSPGELNSPLHF.

Written as DNA, the CDR3 is TGTGCCAGCAGCCCCGGGACAGGGGGCGGAAACACCATATATTTT. It specifies CASSPGTGGGNTIYF. V is TRBV11-2 and J is TRBJ1-3; the match to TRBD1 covers 12 bases. The CDR3 is 15 amino acids. V lost 5 bases and J lost 4; bases outside the gene matches: 3. The germline CDR1 and CDR2 sequences are SGHAT and FQNNGV.

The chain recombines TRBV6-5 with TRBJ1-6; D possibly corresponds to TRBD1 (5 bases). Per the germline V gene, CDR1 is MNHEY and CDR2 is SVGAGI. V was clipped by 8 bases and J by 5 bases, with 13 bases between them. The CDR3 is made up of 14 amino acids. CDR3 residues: CASRRAGNNSPLHF. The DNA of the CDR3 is TGTGCCAGCCGTCGGGCAGGGAATAATTCACCCCTCCACTTT.

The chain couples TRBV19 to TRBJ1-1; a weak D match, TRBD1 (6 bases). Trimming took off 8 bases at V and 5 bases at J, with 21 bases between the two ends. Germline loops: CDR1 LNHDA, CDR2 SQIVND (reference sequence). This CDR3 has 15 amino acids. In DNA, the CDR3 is TGTGCCAGTCAACGGGGAGGGGTTAGGGGGACTGAAGCTTTCTTT. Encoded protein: CASQRGGVRGTEAFF.

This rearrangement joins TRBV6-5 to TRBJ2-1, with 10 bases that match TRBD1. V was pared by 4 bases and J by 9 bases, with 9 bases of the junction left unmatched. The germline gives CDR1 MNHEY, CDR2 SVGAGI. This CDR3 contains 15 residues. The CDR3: CASSWRQGALGEQFF. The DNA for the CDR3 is TGTGCCAGCAGTTGGCGACAGGGGGCTTTGGGTGAGCAGTTCTTC.

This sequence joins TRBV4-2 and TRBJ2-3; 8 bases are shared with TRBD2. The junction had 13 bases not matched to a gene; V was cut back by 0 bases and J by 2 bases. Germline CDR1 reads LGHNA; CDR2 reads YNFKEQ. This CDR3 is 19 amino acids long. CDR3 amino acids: CASSQDPFGLASHTDTQYF. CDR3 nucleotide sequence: TGTGCCAGCAGCCAAGATCCCTTCGGACTAGCTTCCCACACAGATACGCAGTATTTT.

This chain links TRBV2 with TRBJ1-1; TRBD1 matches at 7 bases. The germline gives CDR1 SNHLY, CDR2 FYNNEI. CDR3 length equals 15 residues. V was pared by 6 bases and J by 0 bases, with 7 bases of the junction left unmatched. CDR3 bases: TGTGCCAGCAGGGTGGGACAGAGAATGAACACTGAAGCTTTCTTT. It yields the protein CASRVGQRMNTEAFF.

For the CDR3, the DNA is TGCGCCAGCCTCCTGAGGAGGACAGGGAACAAACCTAACCCTGTCGGTTCGAATGGCTACACCTTC. Translated: CASLLRRTGNKPNPVGSNGYTF. The chain employs TRBV23-1 and TRBJ1-2; 8 bases line up with TRBD1. Being an ORF, TRBV23-1 has a function that is uncertain. This CDR3 spans 22 amino acids. With V trimmed by 8 bases and J by 6 bases, 35 bases remained unmatched.

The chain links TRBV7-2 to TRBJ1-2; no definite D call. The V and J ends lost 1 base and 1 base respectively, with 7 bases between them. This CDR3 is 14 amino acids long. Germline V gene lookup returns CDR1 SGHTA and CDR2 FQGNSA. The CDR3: CASSLERINYGYTF. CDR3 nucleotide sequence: TGTGCCAGCAGCTTAGAGCGGATTAACTATGGCTACACCTTC.

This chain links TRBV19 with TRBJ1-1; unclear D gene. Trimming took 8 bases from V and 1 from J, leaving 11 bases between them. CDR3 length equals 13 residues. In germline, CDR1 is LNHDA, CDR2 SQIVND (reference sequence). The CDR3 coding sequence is TGTGCCAGTGGTGAAGGAGGGAACACTGAAGCTTTCTTT. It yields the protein CASGEGGNTEAFF.